This T cell receptor (beta chain) was found in a study of blood T cells in healthy people across ages. The J segment lost 4 bases and the V segment lost 4 bases, leaving 10 bases of the junction unmatched. Germline V gene data show CDR1 as SGHKS and CDR2 as YYEKEE (reference sequence). The CDR3 contains 15 residues. Per-sample yields of isolated PBMCs were at least 6 million. Study conclusions and caveats: Expanded clonotype shifts may have been confounded, as the donors had an unknown CMV status.

Next came a second PCR, run for about 6 to 11 cycles, which used a sample-barcoded 5' primer along with a J-beta primer mix. The yield of each sample was at least 2.5 million CDR3-containing paired-end reads. TCRdb independently ran MiXCR on the 5' RACE reads; one entry per CDR3 protein. The table shows some 1.4 million distinct CDR3 sequences, with 42% occurring only once. This clonotype was recorded a few times. Its target is unknown. The source is a woman in her late teens or twenties in good health. The chain combines TRBV5-5 with TRBJ1-2; 7 bases agree with TRBD1. Material: blood. The CDR3 loop is CASSQTGTATYGYTF. CDR3 sequence (DNA): TGTGCCAGCAGCCAGACCGGGACAGCAACCTATGGCTACACCTTC.